Listed below are T cell receptor beta chains from one sample, sequenced in a study of cytomegalovirus exposure and HLA in healthy donors. This table comes from immunoSEQ multiplex PCR, and its TCRdb copy is limited to in-frame clones, with some not included. This table has over 60,000 clones, approximately 95% appearing once. Sequencing was performed on PBMCs. All receptors come from a man aged 18 to 30 in good health and CMV-seronegative. Both conserved end residues are part of each CDR3. A D gene is named only where the DNA matches it firmly. A row's size may be missing; if present it is once, few, many or a size class.

CDR3aa | CDR3nt | j_gene | abundance | v_gene | d_gene | len
CASSFSENTEAFF | TGTGCCAGCAGCTTTTCAGAGAACACTGAAGCTTTCTTT | TRBJ1-1 | NA | TRBV11-2 | NA | 13
CASLTPGEIYGYTF | TGTGCCAGCCTTACCCCAGGGGAGATCTATGGCTACACCTTC | TRBJ1-2 | NA | TRBV28 | NA | 14
CASSLLSGTEAFF | TGTGCCAGCAGCTTGTTGTCAGGCACTGAAGCTTTCTTT | TRBJ1-1 | NA | TRBV5-4 | NA | 13
CASSLGLAGPNGETQYF | TGTGCCAGCAGCTTAGGACTAGCGGGACCGAATGGCGAGACCCAGTACTTC | TRBJ2-5 | NA | TRBV7-7 | TRBD2 | 17
CAISLDSYEQYF | TGTGCCATCAGCTTAGACAGCTACGAGCAGTACTTC | TRBJ2-7 | NA | TRBV10-3 | NA | 12
CAWSEGDRSTDTQYF | TGTGCCTGGAGTGAAGGAGACCGTAGCACAGATACGCAGTATTTT | TRBJ2-3 | NA | TRBV30 | NA | 15
CASRTVDRPRNEQYF | TGTGCCAGCAGGACCGTAGACAGACCTCGGAACGAGCAGTACTTC | TRBJ2-7 | NA | TRBV6-6 | NA | 15
CASSVARGGHFEQYF | TGTGCCAGCAGTGTAGCGCGCGGGGGCCATTTTGAGCAGTACTTC | TRBJ2-7 | once | TRBV6-1 | NA | 15
CASSRDGGAQYEQYF | TGTGCCAGCAGCCGCGATGGGGGGGCCCAGTACGAGCAGTACTTC | TRBJ2-7 | NA | TRBV11-2 | NA | 15
CASSPGHPLTGELFF | TGCGCCAGCAGCCCGGGACACCCTCTAACCGGGGAGCTGTTTTTT | TRBJ2-2 | NA | TRBV5-1 | NA | 15
CASSRSTTDTQYF | TGTGCCAGTAGTCGCAGTACCACAGATACGCAGTATTTT | TRBJ2-3 | NA | TRBV19 | NA | 13
CASSLGKGVYEQYF | TGTGCCAGCAGTTTAGGCAAGGGGGTTTACGAGCAGTACTTC | TRBJ2-7 | NA | TRBV27 | NA | 14
CASSQAKDYEQYF | TGCGCCAGCAGCCAAGCTAAAGACTACGAGCAGTACTTC | TRBJ2-7 | NA | TRBV4-3 | NA | 13
CASSTFYRTDTDTQYF | TGTGCCAGTAGTACTTTCTATCGGACAGACACAGATACGCAGTATTTT | TRBJ2-3 | NA | TRBV19 | NA | 16
CASSSPFDRGETQYF | TGTGCCAGCAGCTCCCCCTTTGACAGGGGAGAGACCCAGTACTTC | TRBJ2-5 | NA | TRBV11-2 | TRBD1 | 15
CASSDRGWETQYF | TGTGCCAGCAGCGACAGGGGCTGGGAGACCCAGTACTTC | TRBJ2-5 | once | TRBV27 | TRBD1 | 13
CASSSGQGNTEAFF | TGTGCCAGCAGCTCAGGACAGGGCAACACTGAAGCTTTCTTT | TRBJ1-1 | NA | TRBV7-9 | TRBD1 | 14
CASSVGASGGSYEQYF | TGTGCCAGCAGCGTAGGGGCTAGCGGGGGTTCCTACGAGCAGTACTTC | TRBJ2-7 | NA | TRBV9 | TRBD2 | 16
CASSLDSTFTEAFF | TGTGCCAGCAGCTTGGACAGTACGTTCACTGAAGCTTTCTTT | TRBJ1-1 | NA | TRBV7-9 | NA | 14
CASSPSGVGNGYTF | TGTGCCAGCAGTCCCTCCGGGGTGGGGAATGGCTACACCTTC | TRBJ1-2 | NA | TRBV27 | NA | 14
CASSYWGAENTEAFF | TGTGCCAGCAGTTACTGGGGCGCAGAGAACACTGAAGCTTTCTTT | TRBJ1-1 | NA | TRBV27 | NA | 15
CASSGGGALNEQFF | TGTGCCAGCAGTGGCGGGGGGGCGCTCAATGAGCAGTTCTTC | TRBJ2-1 | NA | TRBV28 | TRBD2 | 14
CASSYSGRASTEAFF | TGTGCCAGCAGTTACTCAGGCAGGGCGTCCACTGAAGCTTTCTTT | TRBJ1-1 | NA | TRBV6-6 | NA | 15
CASSIRGSGNTIYF | TGTGCCAGTAGTATCCGAGGGTCTGGAAACACCATATATTTT | TRBJ1-3 | NA | TRBV19 | NA | 14